Following are 6 T cell receptor beta chains from one sample sequenced in a study of blood T cell repertoires in COVID-19. The data were produced by immunoSEQ multiplex PCR, yet TCRdb's version contains in-frame clones alone and is incomplete. The table records about 230,000 clones, 85% to 90% of them present only once. The specimen was peripheral blood. The receptors were gathered from a man aged 50 to 60 with COVID-19, enrolled during active disease.

V usage is TRBV9 and J usage is TRBJ1-5; maybe TRBD1 (5 bases). The V end lost 2 bases, the J end lost 1 base, and 10 bases lay between the germline ends. The CDR3 is 15 amino acids. Germline V gene sequence: CDR1 SGDLS, CDR2 YYNGEE. CDR3 region: CASSVWGESNQPQHF. CDR3 DNA: TGTGCCAGCAGCGTCTGGGGGGAGAGCAATCAGCCCCAGCATTTT.

CDR3 in amino acids: CASSFRQGHYGYTF. The CDR3 DNA is TGTGCCAGCAGCTTTCGACAGGGTCACTATGGCTACACCTTC. V gene TRBV7-8 combines with J gene TRBJ1-2; the match to TRBD1 covers 7 bases. Germline V gene sequence: CDR1 SGHVS, CDR2 FQNEAQ. The CDR3 sequence is 14 residues long. J gave up 3 bases and V 3 bases, and 4 bases lay outside the gene matches. Variable domain in full (rest from reference TRBV7-8 and TRBJ1-2): GAGVSQSPRYKVAKRGQDVALRCDPISGHVSLFWYQQALGQGPEFLTYFQNEAQLDKSGLPSDRFFAERPEGSVSTLKIQRTQQEDSAVYLCASSFRQGHYGYTFGSGTRLTVV.

V gene TRBV6-5 combines with J gene TRBJ1-2; a possible D gene is TRBD1 (5 bases). Trimming left V 2 bases short and J 1 base short, with 8 bases between. Germline values: CDR1 MNHEY, CDR2 SVGAGI. This CDR3 comprises 14 residues. The CDR3 DNA sequence: TGTGCCAGCAGTTACGGACAAGATAACTATGGCTACACCTTC. Residues: CASSYGQDNYGYTF.

The V call is TRBV18, the J call TRBJ1-5; perhaps TRBD1 as D (6 bases). The germline CDR1 and CDR2 sequences are KGHSH and LQKENI. This CDR3 comprises 14 residues. With 6 bases removed from V and 4 bases from J, the gap between germline ends came to 13 bases. CDR3 bases: TGTGCCAGCTCTCCCGGACAGAGTAATCAGCCCCAGCATTTT. Its translation: CASSPGQSNQPQHF.

The chain recombines TRBV28 with TRBJ1-5; D not certain. With 6 bases removed from V and 1 base from J, the gap between germline ends came to 4 bases. The CDR3 length is 12 residues. From germline, CDR1 is MDHEN and CDR2 SYDVKM. In DNA, the CDR3 is TGTGCCAGCAGGCGGAGCAATCAGCCCCAGCATTTT. Translated: CASRRSNQPQHF.

This chain connects TRBV6-1 to TRBJ2-5; TRBD1 aligns across 10 bases. Germline V gene lookup returns CDR1 MNHNS and CDR2 SASEGT. Germline trimming cut 1 base from V and 0 bases from J; bases unmatched to any gene: 2. This CDR3 is 16 amino acids long. The CDR3 region is CASSEGTGGDQETQYF. In DNA, the CDR3 is TGTGCCAGCAGTGAAGGGACAGGGGGGGACCAAGAGACCCAGTACTTC.